This entry describes one T cell receptor (beta chain). Its antigen is as yet unknown. J lost 2 bases, V lost 0 bases, and 8 bases had no gene match. The CDR3 extends over 17 amino acids. The germline V gene has CDR1 SGHRS and CDR2 YFSETQ. Unique molecular identifiers (one per individual cDNA molecule) were attached. One entry per CDR3 protein results from TCRdb running MiXCR on the 5' RACE reads. In the table there are 60,000 or so distinct CDR3 sequences, 14% to 15% of which are singletons. This sample was taken from a study of early T cells in non-severe SARS-CoV-2 infection. Study findings and constraints: Private and CD4 specificities were missed by VDJdb matching, skewed to anti-spike CD8.

The TCR originated in an adult who was a healthcare worker with PCR-confirmed SARS-CoV-2 infection or an uninfected control (not recorded which). The rearrangement uses TRBV5-1 and TRBJ2-5; 9 nucleotides line up with TRBD1. The sample consisted of whole blood, taken at baseline. The CDR3 nucleotides read TGCGCCAGCAGCTTGGCGAACACAGGACAGGGGCAAGAGACCCAGTACTTC. It translates to CASSLANTGQGQETQYF.